The sample holds a few counts of the clone carrying this TCR beta chain. Antigen specificity is unknown. Regarding donors, all were healthy bone marrow donors. The source of the sample is a study of cytomegalovirus exposure and HLA in healthy donors. Study-level results: Later findings reportedly placed an Asian-associated ancestry cluster below the approximately 630-donor mean for N-insertions. CMV serostatus was the sole immune exposure data available.

The PCR used 60 Vbeta and 13 Jbeta primers. The repertoire was sequenced with immunoSEQ multiplex PCR; TCRdb's copy has only in-frame clones and lacks some. The sample has about 130,000 clones, around 9% seen once. CDR1 is SGHTA, CDR2 FQGNSA, per germline. With V trimmed by 1 base and J by 4 bases, 2 bases remained unmatched. CDR3 size: 14 residues. The TCR sequence derives from a man in his forties or fifties in good health and CMV-seronegative. Sequenced material: PBMCs. V gene TRBV7-2 combines with J gene TRBJ2-3; TRBD1 matches 7 bases. CDR3 region: CASSLVTGPDTQYF. The CDR3 coding sequence is TGTGCCAGCAGCTTAGTGACAGGGCCAGATACGCAGTATTTT.